This TCR beta chain was recovered during a study of blood T cell repertoires in COVID-19. Background on the study: The study drew acute and convalescent COVID-19 samples from the United States, Italy and Spain. T cells, B-cell-depleted T cells, or PBMCs supplied cDNA or gDNA.

A single count supports this clone. Data came from immunoSEQ multiplex PCR; TCRdb stores just in-frame clones and leaves some out. Here the sample spans 180,000 or so clones, around 90% being singletons. V shed 2 bases, J shed 1 base, and the junction held 3 bases outside the gene matches. Germline CDR1 SGHDN, CDR2 FVKESK. CDR3 length equals 15 residues. The receptor was derived from a man aged 45-65 years with acute or convalescent COVID-19. The chain couples TRBV14 to TRBJ2-5, with 8 bases matching TRBD2. The sample comprised peripheral blood. The CDR3 bases are TGTGCCAGCAGCCAATTGCGGGGGGCCCAAGAGACCCAGTACTTC. Residues: CASSQLRGAQETQYF.